These 5 T cell receptor beta chains share one sample of origin, sequenced in a study of OX40 agonist ivuxolimab in advanced cancers. Here immunoSEQ multiplex PCR was the method, and the copy in TCRdb shows in-frame clones only, minus some. The sample holds tens of thousands of clones; over 75% are singletons and the top ten take about 3%. The sample was CD4+ or CD8+ T cells sorted from blood, taken in a trial of the OX40 agonist ivuxolimab. The receptors derive from an adult with an advanced solid tumor such as melanoma, head and neck, liver or kidney cancer.

The chain carries TRBV11-1 and TRBJ2-7; D might be TRBD2 (5 bases). Germline CDR1 reads SGHAT; CDR2 reads FQDESV (reference sequence). V shed 5 bases and J shed 7 bases, with 21 bases lying between them. The length of the CDR3 is 15 residues. Here the CDR3 reads CASSTPDFRLGEQYF. The CDR3 coding sequence is TGTGCCAGCAGCACTCCGGACTTCCGTCTCGGGGAGCAGTACTTC.

This clone was seen only once. The chain uses TRBV6-4 and TRBJ1-5; possibly TRBD1 for D (5 bases). Germline V gives CDR1 MRHNA, CDR2 SNTAGT. CDR3 length equals 15 residues. V shed 6 bases and J shed 4 bases, with 16 bases lying between them. CDR3 nucleotide sequence: TGTGCCAGCAGACACGGGAGGGGTCGAAATCAGCCCCAGCATTTT. It yields the protein CASRHGRGRNQPQHF.

V and J are TRBV28 and TRBJ2-7; 7 bases match TRBD2. Trimming removed 7 bases from V and 2 bases from J; junction bases left unmatched: 20. This CDR3 spans 18 amino acids. Germline CDR1 is MDHEN and CDR2 is SYDVKM. The CDR3, as DNA: TGTGCCAGCACCGACCGGAGTCTAGCGGCCAGGACCCCCTACGAGCAGTACTTC. Protein sequence: CASTDRSLAARTPYEQYF.

The chain employs TRBV7-6 and TRBJ2-5, with D hard to call. CDR1 SGHVS and CDR2 FNYEAQ come from the germline V gene. The CDR3 has 16 amino acids. Trimming took 1 base from V and 2 from J, leaving 14 bases between them. DNA of the CDR3: TGTGCCAGCAGCTTAGTTGTTGGTACGGCTCAAGAGACCCAGTACTTC. This codes for CASSLVVGTAQETQYF.

The chain is built from TRBV2 and TRBJ1-2, with TRBD1 identical over 7 bases. The CDR3 has 14 amino acids. Germline loops: CDR1 SNHLY, CDR2 FYNNEI. V gave up 5 bases and J gave up 3 bases; unmatched junction bases: 6. CDR3: CASSRRGRDYGYTF. Here the CDR3 DNA reads TGTGCCAGCAGTAGGAGGGGGCGCGACTATGGCTACACCTTC.